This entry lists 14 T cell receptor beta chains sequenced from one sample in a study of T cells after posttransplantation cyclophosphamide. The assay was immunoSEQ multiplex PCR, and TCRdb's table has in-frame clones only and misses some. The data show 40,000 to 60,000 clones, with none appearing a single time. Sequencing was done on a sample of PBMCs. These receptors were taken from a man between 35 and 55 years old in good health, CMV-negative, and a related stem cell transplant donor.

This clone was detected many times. In DNA form, the CDR3 reads TGTGCCAGCAGCTTTGAAGGACTAGCGATGTTGAATGAGCAGTTCTTC. Protein product: CASSFEGLAMLNEQFF. The J gene is TRBJ2-1, the V gene TRBV7-9, with 9 bases matching TRBD2. In germline, CDR1 is SEHNR, CDR2 FQNEAQ (reference sequence). With V trimmed by 3 bases and J by 7 bases, 10 bases remained unmatched. CDR3 length: 16 amino acids.

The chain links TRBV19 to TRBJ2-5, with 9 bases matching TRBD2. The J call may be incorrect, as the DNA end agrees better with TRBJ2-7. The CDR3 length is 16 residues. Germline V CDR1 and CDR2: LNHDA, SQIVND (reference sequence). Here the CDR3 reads CASRRSASGTPYEQYF. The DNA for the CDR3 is TGTGCCAGCCGGAGATCGGCTAGCGGGACTCCCTACGAGCAGTACTTC.

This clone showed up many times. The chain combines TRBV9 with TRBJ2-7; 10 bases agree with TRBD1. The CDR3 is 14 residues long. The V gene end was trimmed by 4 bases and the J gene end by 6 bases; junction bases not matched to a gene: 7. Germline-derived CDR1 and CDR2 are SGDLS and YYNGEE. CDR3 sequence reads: CASSPRDRGGEQYF. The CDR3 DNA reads TGTGCCAGCAGCCCACGGGACAGGGGAGGCGAGCAGTACTTC.

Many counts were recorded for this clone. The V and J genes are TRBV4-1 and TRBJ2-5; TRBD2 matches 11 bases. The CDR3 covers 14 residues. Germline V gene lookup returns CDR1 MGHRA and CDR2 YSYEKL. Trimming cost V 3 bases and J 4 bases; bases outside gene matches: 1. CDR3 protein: CASSHGLAGETQYF. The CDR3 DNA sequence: TGCGCCAGCAGCCACGGACTAGCGGGAGAGACCCAGTACTTC.

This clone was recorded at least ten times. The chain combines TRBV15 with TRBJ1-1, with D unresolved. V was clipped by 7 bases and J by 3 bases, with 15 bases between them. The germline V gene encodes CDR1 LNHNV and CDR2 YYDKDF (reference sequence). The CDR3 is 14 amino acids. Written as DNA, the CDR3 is TGTGCCACCATTAATGGACTTTCACACACTGAAGCTTTCTTT. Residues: CATINGLSHTEAFF.

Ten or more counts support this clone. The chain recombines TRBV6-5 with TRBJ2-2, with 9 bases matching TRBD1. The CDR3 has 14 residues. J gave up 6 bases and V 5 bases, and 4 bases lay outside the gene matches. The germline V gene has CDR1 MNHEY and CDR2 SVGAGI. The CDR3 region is CASSPQGAAGELFF. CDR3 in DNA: TGTGCCAGCAGTCCACAGGGGGCGGCCGGGGAGCTGTTTTTT.

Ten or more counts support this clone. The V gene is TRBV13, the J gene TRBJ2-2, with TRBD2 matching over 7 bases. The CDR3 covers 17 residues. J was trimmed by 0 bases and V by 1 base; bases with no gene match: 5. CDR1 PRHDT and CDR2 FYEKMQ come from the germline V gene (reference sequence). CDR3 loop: CASSLVGSGANTGELFF. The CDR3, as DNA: TGTGCCAGCAGCTTAGTGGGCAGCGGGGCGAACACCGGGGAGCTGTTTTTT.

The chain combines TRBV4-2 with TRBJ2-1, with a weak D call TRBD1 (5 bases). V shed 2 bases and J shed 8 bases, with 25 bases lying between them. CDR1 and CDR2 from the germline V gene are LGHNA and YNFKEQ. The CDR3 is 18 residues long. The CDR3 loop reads CASSQSPFGVIQGDEQFF. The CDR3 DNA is TGTGCCAGCAGCCAATCCCCTTTTGGGGTTATTCAAGGGGATGAGCAGTTCTTC.

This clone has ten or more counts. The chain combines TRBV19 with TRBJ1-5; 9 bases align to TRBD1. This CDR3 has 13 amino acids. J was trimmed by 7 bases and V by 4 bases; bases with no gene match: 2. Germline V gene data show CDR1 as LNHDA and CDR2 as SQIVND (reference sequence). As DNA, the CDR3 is TGTGCCAGTAGTAGGGACAGGGTGCAGCCCCAGCATTTT. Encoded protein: CASSRDRVQPQHF.

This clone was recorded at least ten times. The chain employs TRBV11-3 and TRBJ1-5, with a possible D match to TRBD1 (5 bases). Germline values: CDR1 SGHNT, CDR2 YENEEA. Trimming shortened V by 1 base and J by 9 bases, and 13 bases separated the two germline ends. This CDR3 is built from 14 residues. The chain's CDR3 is CASSLAGERGPQHF. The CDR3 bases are TGTGCCAGCAGCTTAGCCGGTGAAAGGGGGCCCCAGCATTTT.

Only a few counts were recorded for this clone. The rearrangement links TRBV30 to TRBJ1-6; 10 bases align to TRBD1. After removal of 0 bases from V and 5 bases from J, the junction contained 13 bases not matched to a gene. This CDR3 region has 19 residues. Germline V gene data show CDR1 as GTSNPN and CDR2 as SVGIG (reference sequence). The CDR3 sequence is CAWSVRRTGGFRDNSPLHF. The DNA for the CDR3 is TGTGCCTGGAGTGTAAGGAGGACAGGGGGTTTTAGAGATAATTCACCCCTCCACTTT.

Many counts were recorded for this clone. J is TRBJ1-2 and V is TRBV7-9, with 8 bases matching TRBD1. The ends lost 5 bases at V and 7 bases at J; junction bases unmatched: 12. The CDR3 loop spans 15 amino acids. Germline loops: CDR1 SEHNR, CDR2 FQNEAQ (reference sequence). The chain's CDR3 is CASSTRDRPLGGYTF. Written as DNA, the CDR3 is TGTGCCAGCAGCACACGGGACAGGCCCCTGGGTGGCTACACCTTC.

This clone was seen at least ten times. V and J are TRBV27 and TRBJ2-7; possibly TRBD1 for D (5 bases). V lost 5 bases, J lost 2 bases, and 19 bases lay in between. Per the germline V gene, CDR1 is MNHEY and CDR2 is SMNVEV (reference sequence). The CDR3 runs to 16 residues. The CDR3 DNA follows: TGTGCCAGCAGTCCGCTCGCCCAGGGAAGGACCTACGAGCAGTACTTC. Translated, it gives CASSPLAQGRTYEQYF.

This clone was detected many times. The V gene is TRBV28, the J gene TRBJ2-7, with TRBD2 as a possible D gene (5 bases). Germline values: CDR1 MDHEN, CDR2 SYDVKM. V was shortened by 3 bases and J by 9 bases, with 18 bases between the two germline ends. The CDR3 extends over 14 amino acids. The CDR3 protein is CASSFNRGRNGQYF. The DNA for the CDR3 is TGTGCCAGCAGTTTTAATCGGGGTAGGAACGGGCAGTACTTC.